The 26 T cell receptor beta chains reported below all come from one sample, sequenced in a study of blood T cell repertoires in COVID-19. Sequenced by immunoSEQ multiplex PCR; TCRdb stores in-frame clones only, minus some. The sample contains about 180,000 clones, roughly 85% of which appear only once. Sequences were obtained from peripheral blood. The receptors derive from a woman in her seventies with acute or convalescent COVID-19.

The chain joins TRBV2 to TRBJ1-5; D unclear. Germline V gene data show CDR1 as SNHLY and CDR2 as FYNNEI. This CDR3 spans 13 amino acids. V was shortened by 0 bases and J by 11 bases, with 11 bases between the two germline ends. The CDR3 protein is CASSEASSAAQHF. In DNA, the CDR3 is TGTGCCAGCAGTGAAGCTAGTTCGGCGGCCCAGCATTTT.

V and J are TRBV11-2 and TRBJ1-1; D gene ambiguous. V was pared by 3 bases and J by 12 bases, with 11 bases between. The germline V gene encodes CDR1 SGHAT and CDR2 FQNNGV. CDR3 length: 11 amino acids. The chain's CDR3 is CASSLAAETFF. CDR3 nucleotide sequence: TGTGCCAGCAGCTTGGCCGCCGAAACTTTCTTT.

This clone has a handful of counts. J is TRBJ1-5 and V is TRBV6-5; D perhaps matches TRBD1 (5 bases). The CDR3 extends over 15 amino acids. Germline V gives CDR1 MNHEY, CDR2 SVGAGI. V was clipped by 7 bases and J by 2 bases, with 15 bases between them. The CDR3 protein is CASTLGQGRNQPQHF. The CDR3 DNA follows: TGTGCCAGCACTCTGGGGCAAGGGCGCAATCAGCCCCAGCATTTT.

The CDR3 DNA sequence: TGCGCCAGCAGCTCGACTAGCGGGGGATACAATGAGCAGTTCTTC. It encodes CASSSTSGGYNEQFF. V is TRBV5-1 and J is TRBJ2-1, with 12 bases that match TRBD2. The CDR3 runs 15 residues. Trimming at V came to 3 bases and at J to 4 bases, leaving 2 bases not matched to a gene. Germline values: CDR1 SGHRS, CDR2 YFSETQ.

CDR3 sequence reads: CASSPTRQGTEAFF. CDR3 coding DNA: TGTGCCAGCAGCCCGACCCGCCAGGGCACTGAAGCTTTCTTT. The chain uses TRBV4-2 and TRBJ1-1; a possible D gene is TRBD1 (5 bases). CDR1 and CDR2 from the germline V gene are LGHNA and YNFKEQ. Trimming stripped 4 bases from V and 4 bases from J, with 13 bases between. The CDR3 contains 14 residues.

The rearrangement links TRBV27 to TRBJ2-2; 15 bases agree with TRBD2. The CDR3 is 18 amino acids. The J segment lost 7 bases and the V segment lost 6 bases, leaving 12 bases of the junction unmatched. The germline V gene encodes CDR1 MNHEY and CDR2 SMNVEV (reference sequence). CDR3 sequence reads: CASRLWTSGRAGIGELFF. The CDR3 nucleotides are TGTGCCAGCAGACTTTGGACTAGCGGGAGGGCCGGGATCGGGGAGCTGTTTTTT.

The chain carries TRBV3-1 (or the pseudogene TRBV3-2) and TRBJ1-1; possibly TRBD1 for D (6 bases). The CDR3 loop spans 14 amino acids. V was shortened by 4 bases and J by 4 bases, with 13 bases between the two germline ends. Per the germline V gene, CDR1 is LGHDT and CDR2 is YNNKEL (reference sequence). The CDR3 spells CASSPIDRSTEAFF. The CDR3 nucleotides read TGTGCCAGCAGCCCGATCGACAGGTCCACTGAAGCTTTCTTT.

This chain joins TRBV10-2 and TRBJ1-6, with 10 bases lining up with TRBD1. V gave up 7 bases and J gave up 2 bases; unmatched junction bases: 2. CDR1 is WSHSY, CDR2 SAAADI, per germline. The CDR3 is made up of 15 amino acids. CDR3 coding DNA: TGCGCCAGCATTGACAGGGGGCCCTATAATTCACCCCTCCACTTT. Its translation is CASIDRGPYNSPLHF.

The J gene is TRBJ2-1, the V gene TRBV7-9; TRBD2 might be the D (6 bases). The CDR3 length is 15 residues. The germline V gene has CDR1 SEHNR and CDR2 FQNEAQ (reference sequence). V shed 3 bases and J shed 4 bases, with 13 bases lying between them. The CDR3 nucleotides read TGTGCCAGCAGCTTTAGCGGTGGAGGTTACAATGAGCAGTTCTTC. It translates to CASSFSGGGYNEQFF.

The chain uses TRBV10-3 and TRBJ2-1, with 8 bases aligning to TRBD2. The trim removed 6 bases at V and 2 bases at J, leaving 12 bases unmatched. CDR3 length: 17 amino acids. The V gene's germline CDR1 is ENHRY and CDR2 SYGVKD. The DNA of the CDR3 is TGTGCCATCAGCCGGGGTCGGGAGGGACTAGCCTACAATGAGCAGTTCTTC. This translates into CAISRGREGLAYNEQFF.

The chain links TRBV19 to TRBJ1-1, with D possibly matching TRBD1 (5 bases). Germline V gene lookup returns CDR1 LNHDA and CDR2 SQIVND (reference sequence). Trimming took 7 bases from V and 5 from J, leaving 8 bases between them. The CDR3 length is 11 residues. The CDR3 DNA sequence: TGTGCCAGTAACGGGGGTACTGAAGCTTTCTTT. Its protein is CASNGGTEAFF.

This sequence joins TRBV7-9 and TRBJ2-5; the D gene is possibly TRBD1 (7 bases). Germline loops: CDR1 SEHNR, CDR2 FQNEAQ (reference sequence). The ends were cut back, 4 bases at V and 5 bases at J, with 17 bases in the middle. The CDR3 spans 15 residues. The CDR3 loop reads CASSSQGGMLETQYF. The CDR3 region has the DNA TGTGCCAGCAGCTCGCAGGGGGGTATGTTGGAGACCCAGTACTTC.

CDR3 sequence reads: CASSYGTGQETQYF. As DNA, the CDR3 is TGTGCCAGCAGTTATGGGACAGGGCAAGAGACCCAGTACTTC. The rearrangement links TRBV6-5 to TRBJ2-5; 9 bases fit TRBD1. J gave up 2 bases and V 3 bases, and 1 base lay outside the gene matches. The germline V gene encodes CDR1 MNHEY and CDR2 SVGAGI. The CDR3 has 14 residues.

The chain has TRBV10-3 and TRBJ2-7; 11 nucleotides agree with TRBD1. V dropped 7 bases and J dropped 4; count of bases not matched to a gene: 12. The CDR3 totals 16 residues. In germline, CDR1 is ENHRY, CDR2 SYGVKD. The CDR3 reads CAIMGTGGTGAYEQYF. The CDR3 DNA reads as TGTGCCATCATGGGGACAGGGGGAACAGGGGCTTACGAGCAGTACTTC.

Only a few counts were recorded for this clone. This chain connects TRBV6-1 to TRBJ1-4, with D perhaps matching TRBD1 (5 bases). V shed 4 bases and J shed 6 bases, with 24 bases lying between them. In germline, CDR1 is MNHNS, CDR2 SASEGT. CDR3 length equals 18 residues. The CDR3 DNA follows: TGTGCCAGCAGTGGGGGCGGGCTATCCGGGACTTTGGATGAAAAACTGTTTTTT. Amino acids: CASSGGGLSGTLDEKLFF.

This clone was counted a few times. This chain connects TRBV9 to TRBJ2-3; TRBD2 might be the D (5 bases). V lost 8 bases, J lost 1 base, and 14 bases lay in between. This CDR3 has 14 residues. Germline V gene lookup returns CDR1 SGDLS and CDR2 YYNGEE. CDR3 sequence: CASAINSGTDTQYF. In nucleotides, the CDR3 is TGTGCCAGTGCGATAAATAGCGGCACAGATACGCAGTATTTT. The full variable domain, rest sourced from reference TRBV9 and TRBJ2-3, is DSGVTQTPKHLITATGQRVTLRCSPRSGDLSVYWYQQSLDQGLQFLIQYYNGEERAKGNILERFSAQQFPDLHSELNLSSLELGDSALYFCASAINSGTDTQYFGPGTRLTVL.

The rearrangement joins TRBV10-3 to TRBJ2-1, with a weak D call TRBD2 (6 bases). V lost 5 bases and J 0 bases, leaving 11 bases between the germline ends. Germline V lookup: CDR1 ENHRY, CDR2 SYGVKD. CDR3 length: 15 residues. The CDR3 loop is CAISYSGSSYNEQFF. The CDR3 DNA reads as TGTGCCATCAGTTATAGCGGATCCTCCTACAATGAGCAGTTCTTC.

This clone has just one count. CDR3 DNA sequence: TGTGCCAGCAGCCAAGCGGCTAGCGGGAGGGGCAATGAGCAGTTCTTC. This gives the protein CASSQAASGRGNEQFF. The rearrangement uses TRBV3-1 (or the pseudogene TRBV3-2) and TRBJ2-1; 12 nucleotides line up with TRBD2. With V trimmed by 1 base and J by 6 bases, 4 bases remained unmatched. This CDR3 is built from 16 residues. CDR1 and CDR2 (germline): LGHDT, YNNKEL (reference sequence).

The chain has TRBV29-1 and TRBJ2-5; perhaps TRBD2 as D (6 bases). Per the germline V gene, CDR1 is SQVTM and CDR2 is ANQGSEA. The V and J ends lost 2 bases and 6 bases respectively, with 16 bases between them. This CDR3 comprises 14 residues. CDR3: CSVERGGGSKTQYF. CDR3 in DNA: TGCAGCGTTGAAAGGGGTGGGGGGTCGAAGACCCAGTACTTC.

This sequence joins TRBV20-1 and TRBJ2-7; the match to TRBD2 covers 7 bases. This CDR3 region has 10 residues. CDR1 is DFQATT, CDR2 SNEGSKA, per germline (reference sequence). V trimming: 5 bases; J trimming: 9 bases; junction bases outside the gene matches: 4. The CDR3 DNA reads TGCAGTGCTGGGGAGGGAAGGCAGTACTTC. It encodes CSAGEGRQYF.

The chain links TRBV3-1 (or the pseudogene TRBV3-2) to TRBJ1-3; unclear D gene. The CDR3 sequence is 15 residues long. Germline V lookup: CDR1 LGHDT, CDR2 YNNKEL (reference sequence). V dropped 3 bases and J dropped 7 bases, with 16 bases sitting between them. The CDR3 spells CASSHGGILGNTIYF. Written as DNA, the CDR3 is TGTGCCAGCAGCCACGGCGGGATTCTCGGCAACACCATATATTTT.

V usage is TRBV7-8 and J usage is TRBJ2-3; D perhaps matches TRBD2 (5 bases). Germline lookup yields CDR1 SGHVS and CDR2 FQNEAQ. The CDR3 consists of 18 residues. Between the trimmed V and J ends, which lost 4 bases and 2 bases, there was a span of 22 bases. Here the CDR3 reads CASSSLPPTTPPTDTQYF. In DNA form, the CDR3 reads TGTGCCAGCAGCTCCTTGCCCCCGACTACCCCCCCCACAGATACGCAGTATTTT.

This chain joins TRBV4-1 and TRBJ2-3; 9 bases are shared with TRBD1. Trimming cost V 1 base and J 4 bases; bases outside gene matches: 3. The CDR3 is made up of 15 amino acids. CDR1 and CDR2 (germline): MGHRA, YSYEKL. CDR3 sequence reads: CASSQGDREADTQYF. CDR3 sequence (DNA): TGCGCCAGCAGCCAAGGGGACAGGGAGGCAGATACGCAGTATTTT.

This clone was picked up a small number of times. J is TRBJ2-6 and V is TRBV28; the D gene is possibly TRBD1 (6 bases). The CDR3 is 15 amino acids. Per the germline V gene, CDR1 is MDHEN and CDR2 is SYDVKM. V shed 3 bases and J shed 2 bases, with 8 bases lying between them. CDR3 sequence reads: CASSFRGTGANVLTF. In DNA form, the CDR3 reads TGTGCCAGCAGTTTCAGGGGCACTGGGGCCAACGTCCTGACTTTC.

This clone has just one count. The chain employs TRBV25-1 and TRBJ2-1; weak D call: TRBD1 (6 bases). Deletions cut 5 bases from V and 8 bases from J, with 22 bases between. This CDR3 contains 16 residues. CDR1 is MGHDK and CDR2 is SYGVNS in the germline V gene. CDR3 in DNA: TGTGCCAGCAGTCCTCGTGAAGGGGGAAGAGGGTATGAGCAGTTCTTC. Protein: CASSPREGGRGYEQFF.

The CDR3 sequence is CAISELSPDQPQHF. The CDR3 nucleotides are TGTGCCATCAGTGAGCTTAGCCCGGATCAGCCCCAGCATTTT. This chain links TRBV10-3 with TRBJ1-5; D unresolved. The CDR3 is made up of 14 amino acids. The germline V gene has CDR1 ENHRY and CDR2 SYGVKD. The V end was cut by 2 bases, the J end by 5 bases, with 10 bases between.